This T cell receptor (beta chain) was identified during a study of T cell changes during pregnancy in multiple sclerosis (dated by TCRdb to the late 2010s). Context from the whole study: The study looked at changes in the T cell repertoire across pregnancy in women with multiple sclerosis.

The library was produced with the immunoSEQ multiplex PCR assay. The source is immuneACCESS, and TCRdb retained only in-frame sequences with V and J called. Part of the clones is not carried over; for the studies checked, unresolved V genes explain less than half of this, and the remainder is unexplained. The sample yields about 48,000 clones; 88% were counted once. Around 1.3% of the sample is taken by the ten largest. Regarding this clone: This clone's antigen is unknown. Per-base quality was not reported, and no clone a single base away is much larger than it.

Measured from the cysteine to the phenylalanine, the CDR3 is 13 residues long. Of all the DNA, just the CDR3 is kept, 39 bases in frame from base 1. The germline V gene (reference sequence) supplies CDR1 GTSNPN and CDR2 SVGIG. Cut back by 2 bases and 2 bases, the V and J ends lie 10 bases apart. The clonotype originates from a female donor with multiple sclerosis, enrolled in a pregnancy study. The chain joins TRBV30 to TRBJ2-7, with a weak D call of TRBD1 (5 bases match). This material consisted of CD4+ T cells from peripheral blood mononuclear cells, taken in the second trimester of pregnancy. CDR3 protein: CAWSLDSPYEQYF. The DNA sequence is given as TGTGCCTGGAGTCTCGACAGCCCCTACGAGCAGTACTTC.